One sample yielded the 27 T cell receptor beta chains listed below, sequenced in a study of T cells in Graves' hyperthyroidism and ophthalmopathy. What was amplified from RNA transcripts were TCR beta CDR3 regions. The HTBI primer set was used in a first-round RT-PCR of the TCR CDR3. One entry per CDR3 protein results from TCRdb running MiXCR on the multiplex PCR reads. The sample has around 540,000 distinct CDR3 sequences, around 16% seen once. The specimen sequenced was blood. These receptors all stem from a woman aged 25 to 39 with Graves' ophthalmopathy.

CDR3: CAISGRLAGVGNEQFF. The CDR3 region has the DNA TGTGCCATATCCGGGAGGTTAGCGGGAGTCGGCAATGAGCAGTTCTTC. The chain is built from TRBV10-3 and TRBJ2-1; 9 bases fit TRBD2. J gave up 6 bases and V 9 bases, and 15 bases lay outside the gene matches. Germline V gives CDR1 ENHRY, CDR2 SYGVKD. This CDR3 has 16 amino acids.

The rearrangement joins TRBV5-4 to TRBJ2-7, with D perhaps given as TRBD1 or TRBD2 (5 bases each). With 4 bases removed from V and 6 bases from J, the gap between germline ends came to 23 bases. The CDR3 is 16 residues long. Germline lookup yields CDR1 SGHNT and CDR2 YYREEE (reference sequence). The CDR3 spells CASSPVGTPDEGEQYF. As DNA, the CDR3 is TGTGCCAGCAGCCCCGTCGGGACCCCTGATGAAGGCGAGCAGTACTTC.

The chain combines TRBV28 with TRBJ2-7; 12 bases are a match to TRBD2. The V gene end was trimmed by 5 bases and the J gene end by 6 bases; junction bases not matched to a gene: 5. Germline V gene lookup returns CDR1 MDHEN and CDR2 SYDVKM. The CDR3 totals 14 residues. Here the CDR3 DNA reads TGTGCCAGCAGTCCGACTAGCGGGAGTCTCGAGCAGTACTTC. The encoded protein is CASSPTSGSLEQYF.

This clonotype was counted between two and nine times. The rearrangement links TRBV2 to TRBJ2-1, with 8 positions matching TRBD1. Unmatched junction bases numbered 2, after V lost 3 bases and J lost 4 bases. The CDR3 length is 14 residues. Looked up from germline, CDR1 is SNHLY and CDR2 is FYNNEI. DNA of the CDR3: TGTGCCAGCAGTGAGAGACAGGGGTACAATGAGCAGTTCTTC. The encoded protein is CASSERQGYNEQFF.

The chain employs TRBV5-1 and TRBJ2-2; D call uncertain. Germline V gene sequence: CDR1 SGHRS, CDR2 YFSETQ. There are 16 residues in the CDR3. Deletions cut 1 base from V and 3 bases from J, with 13 bases between. CDR3 sequence (DNA): TGCGCCAGCAGCTTGAGAGATTTCCTGGACACCGGGGAGCTGTTTTTT. Its translation: CASSLRDFLDTGELFF.

There are many counts of this clonotype. The rearrangement uses TRBV20-1 and TRBJ2-7, with a tentative D call TRBD1 (5 bases). Looked up from germline, CDR1 is DFQATT and CDR2 is SNEGSKA (reference sequence). The CDR3 spans 13 residues. Trimming pared 2 bases from V and 3 bases from J, leaving 11 bases between. For the CDR3, the DNA is TGCAGTGCTAGACAGGGTCAGGGCTACGAGCAGTACTTC. Protein sequence: CSARQGQGYEQYF.

This clonotype was seen at least ten times. V is TRBV18 and J is TRBJ2-1; D call uncertain. The CDR3 has 16 residues. Deletions cut 2 bases from V and 1 base from J, with 12 bases between. Germline lookup yields CDR1 KGHSH and CDR2 LQKENI. The CDR3 DNA sequence: TGTGCCAGCTCACCATCAGCCCTCGGGTCCTACAATGAGCAGTTCTTC. This translates into CASSPSALGSYNEQFF.

This clonotype has just a few counts. The chain joins TRBV7-3 to TRBJ2-7, with 7 bases matching TRBD1. There are 14 residues in the CDR3. Germline loops: CDR1 SGHTA, CDR2 FQGTGA. The ends lost 3 bases at V and 2 bases at J; junction bases unmatched: 4. The CDR3 region is CASSFPQGAYEQYF. The CDR3 region has the DNA TGTGCCAGCAGCTTTCCGCAGGGGGCCTACGAGCAGTACTTC.

The chain recombines TRBV7-2 with TRBJ1-4, with D possibly TRBD1 on 5 matching bases. CDR3 length: 15 amino acids. Germline V CDR1 and CDR2: SGHTA, FQGNSA. V was clipped by 5 bases and J by 1 base, with 11 bases between them. The CDR3 DNA is TGTGCCAGCAGCAGACAGCCTTTAACTAATGAAAAACTGTTTTTT. Translated: CASSRQPLTNEKLFF.

This clonotype was recorded many times. V usage is TRBV12-3 or TRBV12-4 and J usage is TRBJ1-4, with unresolved D. CDR3 length equals 14 residues. Trimming pared 7 bases from V and 0 bases from J, leaving 9 bases between. CDR3 region: CASTPRATNEKLFF. The CDR3 DNA sequence: TGTGCCAGCACCCCCAGAGCAACTAATGAAAAACTGTTTTTT.

Ten or more counts support this clonotype. This chain connects TRBV7-2 to TRBJ2-7; D call uncertain. Germline V gene lookup returns CDR1 SGHTA and CDR2 FQGNSA. The V gene lost 0 bases and the J gene lost 2 bases, with 8 bases spanning the gap. There are 14 residues in the CDR3. The CDR3 is CASSLAAGTYEQYF. The DNA of the CDR3 is TGTGCCAGCAGCTTAGCGGCAGGAACCTACGAGCAGTACTTC.

V gene TRBV7-9 combines with J gene TRBJ1-4, with 7 bases identical to TRBD1. The germline V gene has CDR1 SEHNR and CDR2 FQNEAQ (reference sequence). The CDR3 is 16 residues long. The V segment lost 4 bases and the J segment 3 bases; nucleotides outside the gene matches: 8. CDR3 coding DNA: TGTGCCAGCAGCTCCCTCTTGGGACAGTCTAATGAAAAACTGTTTTTT. Translated, it gives CASSSLLGQSNEKLFF.

This clonotype was found many times. The rearrangement uses TRBV28 and TRBJ1-1, with 7 nucleotides matching TRBD1. Per the germline V gene, CDR1 is MDHEN and CDR2 is SYDVKM. Germline trimming cut 7 bases from V and 2 bases from J; bases unmatched to any gene: 13. The CDR3 contains 16 residues. The CDR3 spells CASKEGTAQFNTEAFF. DNA of the CDR3: TGTGCCAGCAAGGAGGGGACAGCTCAATTTAACACTGAAGCTTTCTTT.

This clonotype was observed a handful of times. This chain connects TRBV27 to TRBJ2-3, with a tentative D call TRBD2 (5 bases). V shed 3 bases and J shed 6 bases, with 10 bases lying between them. Germline V gene sequence: CDR1 MNHEY, CDR2 SMNVEV (reference sequence). The CDR3 is 13 amino acids. CDR3 DNA: TGTGCCAGCAGTTTCACGGGGTTGGATACGCAGTATTTT. Protein sequence: CASSFTGLDTQYF.

This clonotype occurred many times. The CDR3 DNA reads TGTGCCAGCAGAGGGACTGCAGATCAGCCCCAGCATTTT. It is translated as CASRGTADQPQHF. The genes are TRBV28 and TRBJ1-5, with a possible D match to TRBD1 (5 bases). The CDR3 extends over 13 amino acids. The germline V and J ends were trimmed by 6 bases and 5 bases, with 11 bases remaining between them. Germline V gives CDR1 MDHEN, CDR2 SYDVKM.

This clonotype has ten or more counts. The chain couples TRBV20-1 to TRBJ2-3; the match to TRBD2 covers 8 bases. Germline loops: CDR1 DFQATT, CDR2 SNEGSKA (reference sequence). The CDR3 is made up of 16 amino acids. V gave up 1 base and J gave up 0 bases; unmatched junction bases: 6. The chain's CDR3 is CSARAGGRVSTDTQYF. The CDR3 DNA reads as TGCAGTGCTAGAGCGGGGGGGCGGGTTAGCACAGATACGCAGTATTTT.

This clonotype was seen many times. The chain is built from TRBV28 and TRBJ1-1, with D maybe TRBD1 (6 bases). Germline assignment: CDR1 MDHEN and CDR2 SYDVKM. V was pared by 1 base and J by 0 bases, with 12 bases between. CDR3 length: 16 residues. CDR3 sequence (DNA): TGTGCCAGCAGTTTATCGGGGGCCCCCATGAACACTGAAGCTTTCTTT. It translates to CASSLSGAPMNTEAFF.

This clonotype was recorded only once. V gene TRBV28 combines with J gene TRBJ1-3; D remains ambiguous. V was cut by 6 bases and J by 8 bases, with 17 bases left in between. The CDR3 sequence is 14 residues long. The germline V gene has CDR1 MDHEN and CDR2 SYDVKM. DNA of the CDR3: TGTGCCAGCAGCACAAGGTGGAAGGGAGACACCATATATTTT. Its translation is CASSTRWKGDTIYF. Drawing the rest from reference TRBV28 and TRBJ1-3, the complete variable domain is DVKVTQSSRYLVKRTGEKVFLECVQDMDHENMFWYRQDPGLGLRLIYFSYDVKMKEKGDIPEGYSVSREKKERFSLILESASTNQTSMYLCASSTRWKGDTIYFGEGSWLTVV.

This clonotype has a count of ten or more. This rearrangement joins TRBV18 to TRBJ2-1; 9 nucleotides line up with TRBD1. Trimming took 3 bases from V and 7 from J; bases not matched to a gene: 4. This CDR3 is 14 amino acids long. Germline CDR1 KGHSH, CDR2 LQKENI. CDR3 loop: CASSPGTGSNEQFF. Written as DNA, the CDR3 is TGTGCCAGCTCACCGGGGACAGGGAGTAATGAGCAGTTCTTC. Based on the CDR3 plus reference TRBV18 and TRBJ2-1, the full variable domain is NAGVMQNPRHLVRRRGQEARLRCSPMKGHSHVYWYRQLPEEGLKFMVYLQKENIIDESGMPKERFSAEFPKEGPSILRIQQVVRGDSAAYFCASSPGTGSNEQFFGPGTRLTVL.

The chain joins TRBV7-3 to TRBJ2-3; 9 bases are shared with TRBD2. V lost 3 bases and J lost 4; bases outside the gene matches: 5. The germline CDR1 and CDR2 sequences are SGHTA and FQGTGA. The CDR3 covers 15 residues. For the CDR3, the DNA is TGTGCCAGCAGCTTGTCTAGCGGGATGCCAGATACGCAGTATTTT. It translates to CASSLSSGMPDTQYF.

The chain is built from TRBV6-1 and TRBJ1-4, with D perhaps matching TRBD1 (5 bases). The germline CDR1 and CDR2 sequences are MNHNS and SASEGT. The CDR3 totals 16 residues. Trimming pared 2 bases from V and 3 bases from J, leaving 13 bases between. DNA for the CDR3: TGTGCCAGCAGTGAAATCGGGGGGGGAGCTAATGAAAAACTGTTTTTT. As protein: CASSEIGGGANEKLFF.

V and J are TRBV29-1 and TRBJ2-1; D might be TRBD2 (5 bases). Per germline, CDR1 SQVTM and CDR2 ANQGSEA. V was trimmed by 2 bases and J by 11 bases, leaving 16 bases between them. The CDR3 spans 13 residues. The CDR3 coding sequence is TGCAGCGTTGAAAAAGGCGACGCGGGTAAGCAGTTCTTC. Protein product: CSVEKGDAGKQFF.

This clonotype has just a few counts. This clone may be a read error of a much larger clone one base away. The J gene is TRBJ1-1, the V gene TRBV20-1; unclear D gene. Germline values: CDR1 DFQATT, CDR2 SNEGSKA (reference sequence). The CDR3 totals 13 residues. The CDR3, as DNA: TGCAGTGCTCCCCCCCTCATGAACACTGAAACTTTCTTT. Its translation is CSAPPLMNTETFF.

This clonotype was observed many times. The CDR3 here is CSASYATVRDEQYF. CDR3 nucleotide sequence: TGCAGTGCTAGTTACGCGACAGTCAGGGACGAGCAGTACTTC. This rearrangement joins TRBV20-1 to TRBJ2-7; TRBD1 is a possible D gene (5 bases). Germline values: CDR1 DFQATT, CDR2 SNEGSKA (reference sequence). Trimming stripped 3 bases from V and 5 bases from J, with 17 bases between. This CDR3 has 14 residues.

This clonotype has a count of ten or more. The genes are TRBV20-1 and TRBJ2-3; 7 bases line up with TRBD2. There are 15 residues in the CDR3. Germline V gene lookup returns CDR1 DFQATT and CDR2 SNEGSKA (reference sequence). V shed 5 bases, J shed 5 bases, and the junction held 13 bases outside the gene matches. CDR3 sequence (DNA): TGCAGTGCTTTTTACAAGCGCGGGGGAGGAGATACGCAGTATTTT. Encoded protein: CSAFYKRGGGDTQYF.

The V gene is TRBV5-1, the J gene TRBJ2-3; D is possibly TRBD2 (5 bases). Trimming pared 2 bases from V and 4 bases from J, leaving 8 bases between. The length of the CDR3 is 13 residues. Germline V CDR1 and CDR2: SGHRS, YFSETQ. The DNA of the CDR3 is TGCGCCAGCAGCTTCCTAGCCCCAGATACGCAGTATTTT. Its protein is CASSFLAPDTQYF.

The chain has TRBV7-8 and TRBJ2-3, with D tentatively TRBD2 (5 bases). The CDR3 has 15 amino acids. Germline lookup yields CDR1 SGHVS and CDR2 FQNEAQ. Trimming pared 1 base from V and 4 bases from J, leaving 12 bases between. The CDR3 nucleotides are TGTGCCAGCAGCTTAGTGTTGACGGGATCAGATACGCAGTATTTT. This sequence encodes CASSLVLTGSDTQYF.